Shown below are 31 T cell receptor beta chains from a single sample sequenced in a study of cytomegalovirus exposure and HLA in healthy donors. PCR was performed using 60 Vbeta and 13 Jbeta primers. The table came from immunoSEQ multiplex PCR; TCRdb's copy has only in-frame clones and leaves some out. The repertoire holds approximately 200,000 clones, with almost 75% as singletons. Input material: PBMCs. The origin of the receptors is a woman aged 25 to 39 in good health and CMV-seropositive.

V gene TRBV7-9 combines with J gene TRBJ2-7, with a tentative D call TRBD1 (6 bases). The germline CDR1 and CDR2 sequences are SEHNR and FQNEAQ (reference sequence). V was clipped by 4 bases and J by 6 bases, with 16 bases between them. CDR3 size: 14 residues. The CDR3 coding sequence is TGTGCCAGCAGCTCCCCGGCAGGGGCGACCGAGCAGTACTTC. It translates to CASSSPAGATEQYF.

The chain recombines TRBV7-2 with TRBJ2-7; D is possibly TRBD2 (5 bases). Germline V lookup: CDR1 SGHTA, CDR2 FQGNSA. The CDR3 consists of 16 residues. Trimming stripped 5 bases from V and 6 bases from J, with 23 bases between. This CDR3 reads CASSPHPEGVSAEQYF. In DNA, the CDR3 is TGTGCCAGCAGCCCACACCCTGAGGGAGTATCTGCCGAGCAGTACTTC.

V and J are TRBV6-5 and TRBJ1-4, with 7 bases aligning to TRBD1. V lost 6 bases and J lost 7; bases outside the gene matches: 5. The CDR3 spans 13 residues. Germline CDR1 reads MNHEY; CDR2 reads SVGAGI. The CDR3 DNA reads as TGTGCCAGCAGCCGGGACAGCGGTGAAAAACTGTTTTTT. Amino acids: CASSRDSGEKLFF.

This rearrangement joins TRBV7-6 to TRBJ2-7; D unclear. CDR3 length equals 12 residues. The V end was cut by 1 base, the J end by 6 bases, with 7 bases between. The germline V gene has CDR1 SGHVS and CDR2 FNYEAQ. CDR3 loop: CASSLVPGEQYF. CDR3 nucleotides: TGTGCCAGCAGCTTAGTACCGGGCGAGCAGTACTTC.

This clone was detected only once. This chain links TRBV19 with TRBJ1-2; 7 bases match TRBD1. Germline CDR1 reads LNHDA; CDR2 reads SQIVND (reference sequence). Trimming took 5 bases from V and 0 from J; bases not matched to a gene: 9. CDR3 length equals 16 residues. The CDR3 DNA sequence: TGTGCCAGTAGTCCTTGGACAGGAGGCTCTAACTATGGCTACACCTTC. Translation: CASSPWTGGSNYGYTF. Using reference TRBV19 and TRBJ1-2 for the parts outside the CDR3, the full variable domain is DGGITQSPKYLFRKEGQNVTLSCEQNLNHDAMYWYRQDPGQGLRLIYYSQIVNDFQKGDIAEGYSVSREKKESFPLTVTSAQKNPTAFYLCASSPWTGGSNYGYTFGSGTRLTVV.

The V call is TRBV7-9, the J call TRBJ1-2; a possible D gene is TRBD1 (5 bases). The V gene lost 5 bases and the J gene lost 4 bases, with 17 bases spanning the gap. Germline-derived CDR1 and CDR2 are SEHNR and FQNEAQ (reference sequence). CDR3 length: 15 amino acids. The CDR3 coding sequence is TGTGCCAGCAGCGAGGCAGCGGGGGATGGCTATGGCTACACCTTC. It encodes CASSEAAGDGYGYTF.

The chain carries TRBV5-1 and TRBJ2-7; perhaps TRBD1 as D (5 bases). CDR3 length: 14 residues. With 2 bases removed from V and 5 bases from J, the gap between germline ends came to 14 bases. Germline loops: CDR1 SGHRS, CDR2 YFSETQ. The CDR3 DNA reads TGCGCCAGCAGCTTCGGTCAGGGAAACAACGAGCAGTACTTC. Residues: CASSFGQGNNEQYF.

The chain links TRBV5-5 to TRBJ2-1, with D possibly matching TRBD2 (6 bases). Trimming shortened V by 4 bases and J by 1 base, and 21 bases separated the two germline ends. The CDR3 spans 18 residues. Germline assignment: CDR1 SGHKS and CDR2 YYEKEE (reference sequence). CDR3 sequence: CASSTGPAGALSYNEQFF. The CDR3 DNA sequence: TGTGCCAGCAGCACCGGGCCAGCGGGTGCCCTTTCCTACAATGAGCAGTTCTTC.

This clone appeared a single time. J is TRBJ1-1 and V is TRBV15; 8 bases fit TRBD1. The CDR3 is 16 residues long. V was pared by 0 bases and J by 1 base, with 4 bases of the junction left unmatched. Germline V lookup: CDR1 LNHNV, CDR2 YYDKDF (reference sequence). The CDR3 DNA reads TGTGCCACCAGCAGAGATGCAGGGGGCCCGAACACTGAAGCTTTCTTT. Amino acid sequence: CATSRDAGGPNTEAFF.

The chain is built from TRBV5-1 and TRBJ2-1; 8 bases line up with TRBD1. Germline assignment: CDR1 SGHRS and CDR2 YFSETQ. CDR3 length equals 14 residues. After removal of 7 bases from V and 7 bases from J, the junction contained 10 bases not matched to a gene. In DNA form, the CDR3 reads TGCGCCAGCCGGGTCGGACAGGGCATTAATGAGCAGTTCTTC. Translated, it gives CASRVGQGINEQFF.

This clone appeared many times. The chain links TRBV6-1 to TRBJ1-5; the match to TRBD1 covers 7 bases. V shed 10 bases and J 1 base; nucleotides not matched to a gene: 7. Looked up from germline, CDR1 is MNHNS and CDR2 is SASEGT. The CDR3 is 14 amino acids. The CDR3: CATRGAVSNQPQHF. CDR3 nucleotides: TGTGCCACCAGGGGGGCGGTGAGCAATCAGCCCCAGCATTTT.

This clone was seen only a few times. This chain uses TRBV7-9 with TRBJ2-3; TRBD1 aligns across 9 bases. Trimming at V came to 4 bases and at J to 1 base, leaving 3 bases not matched to a gene. The germline gives CDR1 SEHNR, CDR2 FQNEAQ (reference sequence). The CDR3 spans 15 residues. The CDR3 nucleotides are TGTGCCAGCAGCTCGACAGGGGGGGGCACAGATACGCAGTATTTT. It encodes CASSSTGGGTDTQYF. The full variable domain, in which reference TRBV7-9 and TRBJ2-3 provide the parts outside the CDR3, is DTGVSQNPRHKITKRGQNVTFRCDPISEHNRLYWYRQTLGQGPEFLTYFQNEAQLEKSRLLSDRFSAERPKGSFSTLEIQRTEQGDSAMYLCASSSTGGGTDTQYFGPGTRLTVL.

The genes are TRBV19 and TRBJ2-7, with 9 bases identical to TRBD1. The CDR3 is 14 amino acids. Germline values: CDR1 LNHDA, CDR2 SQIVND (reference sequence). The J segment lost 2 bases and the V segment lost 10 bases, leaving 9 bases of the junction unmatched. The CDR3 region has the DNA TGTGCCACCTTGCCGGGACAGGGTCCCTACGAGCAGTACTTC. Translated, it gives CATLPGQGPYEQYF.

Note on this clone: An end of the junction differs from the germline gene, which may be a read error. The chain employs TRBV7-7 and TRBJ2-7; 10 bases agree with TRBD2. The CDR3 covers 14 residues. Germline V lookup: CDR1 SSHAT, CDR2 FNYEAQ (reference sequence). CDR3: CASSYGTSDYEQYF. The CDR3 nucleotides are TGTGCTAGCAGTTATGGGACTAGCGACTACGAGCAGTACTTC.

Only a few counts were recorded for this clone. The chain joins TRBV2 to TRBJ1-1, with TRBD1 as a possible D gene (6 bases). V gave up 5 bases and J gave up 5 bases, with 12 bases separating them. CDR3 length: 13 residues. Germline V gene data show CDR1 as SNHLY and CDR2 as FYNNEI. In nucleotides, the CDR3 is TGTGCCAGCAGTCCAACAGGGAAGACTGAAGCTTTCTTT. Encoded protein: CASSPTGKTEAFF. Full variable domain (missing parts from reference TRBV2 and TRBJ1-1): EPEVTQTPSHQVTQMGQEVILRCVPISNHLYFYWYRQILGQKVEFLVSFYNNEISEKSEIFDDQFSVERPDGSNFTLKIRSTKLEDSAMYFCASSPTGKTEAFFGQGTRLTVV.

The CDR3 region is CASSFSRDPYEQYF. The CDR3 DNA reads as TGTGCCAGCAGTTTTTCGCGGGACCCCTACGAGCAGTACTTC. V gene TRBV28 combines with J gene TRBJ2-5; tentatively, D is TRBD2 (6 bases). The DNA end lines up better with TRBJ2-7; the J call may be wrong. CDR3 length: 14 amino acids. From germline, CDR1 is MDHEN and CDR2 SYDVKM.

This chain joins TRBV27 and TRBJ2-3; the match to TRBD2 covers 7 bases. The length of the CDR3 is 15 residues. V shed 2 bases and J 2 bases; nucleotides not matched to a gene: 4. The germline gives CDR1 MNHEY, CDR2 SMNVEV (reference sequence). CDR3 coding DNA: TGTGCCAGCAGTTTAACTAGCGCGGCCACAGATACGCAGTATTTT. Protein product: CASSLTSAATDTQYF.

The chain recombines TRBV7-9 with TRBJ2-3, with D tentatively TRBD2 (5 bases). Germline CDR1 SEHNR, CDR2 FQNEAQ (reference sequence). This CDR3 has 13 residues. V lost 2 bases to trimming and J lost 4 bases, with 7 bases between them. CDR3 sequence reads: CASSLSAADTQYF. The CDR3 DNA reads TGTGCCAGCAGCTTATCAGCGGCAGATACGCAGTATTTT.

This chain links TRBV6-4 with TRBJ2-7, with 11 bases lining up with TRBD2. There are 16 residues in the CDR3. The J segment lost 3 bases and the V segment lost 6 bases, leaving 10 bases of the junction unmatched. Germline assignment: CDR1 MRHNA and CDR2 SNTAGT. CDR3 nucleotide sequence: TGTGCCAGCAGCCCCTTAGCGGGAGGGAACTACTACGAGCAGTACTTC. As protein: CASSPLAGGNYYEQYF.

In this sample, this clone turned up once. The rearrangement joins TRBV19 to TRBJ2-3, with 11 bases that match TRBD2. Per the germline V gene, CDR1 is LNHDA and CDR2 is SQIVND (reference sequence). The CDR3 sequence is 15 residues long. With 5 bases clipped from V and 3 bases from J, the junction kept 4 bases outside the gene matches. The CDR3 loop is CASSHLAGGTDTQYF. CDR3 in DNA: TGTGCCAGTAGTCACCTAGCGGGAGGTACAGATACGCAGTATTTT.

This clone was observed once. V gene TRBV15 combines with J gene TRBJ2-7; 9 positions agree with TRBD2. The CDR3 runs 14 residues. Germline V gives CDR1 LNHNV, CDR2 YYDKDF (reference sequence). After removal of 4 bases from V and 3 bases from J, the junction contained 4 bases not matched to a gene. The DNA for the CDR3 is TGTGCCACCAGCATCGCGCGGGGGGGCTACGAGCAGTACTTC. Amino acid sequence: CATSIARGGYEQYF.

This clone was counted a single time. The V call is TRBV2, the J call TRBJ2-7; 7 nucleotides agree with TRBD1. The CDR3 spans 14 residues. CDR1 is SNHLY, CDR2 FYNNEI, per germline. V was clipped by 5 bases and J by 2 bases; unmatched bases: 6. CDR3 DNA sequence: TGTGCCAGCAGTTGGGACAGCAATACCTACGAGCAGTACTTC. Its translation is CASSWDSNTYEQYF.

The chain recombines TRBV5-1 with TRBJ2-1; TRBD2 matches 8 bases. The germline V gene encodes CDR1 SGHRS and CDR2 YFSETQ. The ends lost 4 bases at V and 2 bases at J; junction bases unmatched: 5. The CDR3 runs 15 residues. The CDR3 DNA reads as TGCGCCAGCAGCCCGGGACTAGACACCTACAATGAGCAGTTCTTC. Amino acid sequence: CASSPGLDTYNEQFF.

J is TRBJ1-1 and V is TRBV18, with D perhaps matching TRBD1 (6 bases). Germline V gene sequence: CDR1 KGHSH, CDR2 LQKENI. This CDR3 is built from 13 residues. V shed 2 bases and J shed 9 bases, with 13 bases lying between them. This chain's CDR3 is CASSPKSGVKAFF. The CDR3 DNA is TGTGCCAGCTCACCAAAATCAGGGGTTAAAGCTTTCTTT. The full variable domain, its missing parts supplied by reference TRBV18 and TRBJ1-1, is NAGVMQNPRHLVRRRGQEARLRCSPMKGHSHVYWYRQLPEEGLKFMVYLQKENIIDESGMPKERFSAEFPKEGPSILRIQQVVRGDSAAYFCASSPKSGVKAFFGQGTRLTVV.

The J gene is TRBJ2-7, the V gene TRBV7-2; 8 bases align to TRBD1. This CDR3 is built from 14 residues. The ends lost 6 bases at V and 3 bases at J; junction bases unmatched: 7. Germline V gives CDR1 SGHTA, CDR2 FQGNSA. The CDR3, as DNA: TGTGCCAGCAGGCCCGGGACAGGTTTCTACGAGCAGTACTTC. This encodes CASRPGTGFYEQYF.

This chain uses TRBV27 with TRBJ2-2, with 7 positions matching TRBD1. The CDR3 runs 13 residues. V gave up 6 bases and J gave up 5 bases; unmatched junction bases: 3. Germline CDR1 and CDR2: MNHEY and SMNVEV (reference sequence). DNA of the CDR3: TGTGCCAGCAGCCGACAGGGTACCGGGGAGCTGTTTTTT. It translates to CASSRQGTGELFF.

In its sample, this clone was seen a few times. The chain employs TRBV5-4 and TRBJ2-7; 9 positions agree with TRBD1. The CDR3 is 13 residues long. In germline, CDR1 is SGHNT, CDR2 YYREEE (reference sequence). Trimming removed 4 bases from V and 6 bases from J; junction bases left unmatched: 5. CDR3 protein: CASSVDRGFEQYF. The CDR3 bases are TGTGCCAGCAGCGTAGACAGGGGGTTCGAGCAGTACTTC.

The genes are TRBV11-2 and TRBJ1-1; D remains ambiguous. V lost 1 base and J 1 base, leaving 13 bases between the germline ends. The CDR3 has 16 residues. The germline V gene encodes CDR1 SGHAT and CDR2 FQNNGV. CDR3: CASSLVTGWANTEAFF. The CDR3 nucleotides read TGTGCCAGCAGCTTAGTCACGGGGTGGGCGAACACTGAAGCTTTCTTT.

V is TRBV4-1 and J is TRBJ1-2; tentatively, D is TRBD1 (6 bases). Germline V gives CDR1 MGHRA, CDR2 YSYEKL. The CDR3 is 14 residues long. V lost 5 bases, J lost 4 bases, and 14 bases lay in between. The CDR3 is CASSETGGLYGYTF. CDR3 coding DNA: TGCGCCAGCAGCGAAACTGGGGGCCTCTATGGCTACACCTTC.

This sequence joins TRBV7-9 and TRBJ2-7, with 8 bases lining up with TRBD1. Trimming removed 5 bases from V and 1 base from J; junction bases left unmatched: 10. Germline values: CDR1 SEHNR, CDR2 FQNEAQ (reference sequence). The CDR3 is 16 amino acids. This chain's CDR3 is CASSPRGQILSYEQYF. The CDR3 nucleotides are TGTGCCAGCAGCCCCAGGGGGCAGATCCTTTCCTACGAGCAGTACTTC.

The V gene is TRBV10-3, the J gene TRBJ2-7, with D maybe TRBD2 (6 bases). CDR3 size: 14 residues. V was clipped by 3 bases and J by 1 base, with 10 bases between them. Germline assignment: CDR1 ENHRY and CDR2 SYGVKD. CDR3: CAISEGRSSYEQYF. For the CDR3, the DNA is TGTGCCATCAGTGAAGGGAGGTCGTCCTACGAGCAGTACTTC.